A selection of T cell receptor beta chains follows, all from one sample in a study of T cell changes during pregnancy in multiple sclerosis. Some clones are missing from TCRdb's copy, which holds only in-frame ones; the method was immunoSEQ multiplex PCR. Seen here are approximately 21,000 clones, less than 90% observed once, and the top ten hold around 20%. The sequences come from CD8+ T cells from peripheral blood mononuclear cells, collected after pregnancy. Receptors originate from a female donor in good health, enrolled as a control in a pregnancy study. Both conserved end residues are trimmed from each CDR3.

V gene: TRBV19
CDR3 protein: ASKRGPEAF

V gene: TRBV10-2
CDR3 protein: ASTTDGVGTEAF

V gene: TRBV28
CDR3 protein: ATLGGTQY

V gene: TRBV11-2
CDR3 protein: ASSSRLPQY

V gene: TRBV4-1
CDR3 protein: ASSLGTINTGELF

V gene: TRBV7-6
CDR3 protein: ASSRIAGETYEQY

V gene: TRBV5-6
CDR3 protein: ASSLDRGTILVGQY

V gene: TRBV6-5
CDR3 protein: ASSRRGDSSYEQY

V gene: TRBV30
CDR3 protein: AWSWDSYEQY

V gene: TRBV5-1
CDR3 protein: ASSLEGGGADEQF

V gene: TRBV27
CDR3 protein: ASSPSQGAGETQY

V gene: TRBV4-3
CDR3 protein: ASSQGTVDTQY

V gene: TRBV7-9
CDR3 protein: ASSLINRGLNEQY

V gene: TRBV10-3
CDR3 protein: AGSQKAAGDTEAF

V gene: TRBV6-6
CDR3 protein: ASSGDRDDNSPLH

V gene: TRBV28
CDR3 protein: ASIHRALNTEAF

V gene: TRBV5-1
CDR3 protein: ASSSGKVEQY

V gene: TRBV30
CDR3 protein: AWSGIGQNYGYT

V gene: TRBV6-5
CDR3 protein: ASSYSPGATYEQY